This TCR beta chain was identified during a study of patients and donors after allogeneic stem cell transplantation. The V gene's germline CDR1 is LGHNA and CDR2 YNFKEQ. The CDR3 loop spans 17 amino acids. V trimming: 4 bases; J trimming: 5 bases; junction bases outside the gene matches: 12. TCRdb recomputed calls from the RT-PCR reads with MiXCR, one row per CDR3 protein. The sample records about 960,000 distinct CDR3 sequences, under 20% being singletons. The TCR comes from a human donor who was either an allogeneic HSCT recipient or a stem cell or donor lymphocyte infusion donor (not recorded which). It is not recorded whose cells these are; they may come from a transplant donor. The sequenced sample was blood, either unsorted or a sorted T cell fraction (not recorded which). The gene calls are TRBV4-2 and TRBJ2-1; 9 positions agree with TRBD2. CDR3 nucleotides: TGTGCCAGCAGCCTCCGGTTGGCGGGAGGGCCCGACAATGAGCAGTTCTTC. Amino acid sequence: CASSLRLAGGPDNEQFF.